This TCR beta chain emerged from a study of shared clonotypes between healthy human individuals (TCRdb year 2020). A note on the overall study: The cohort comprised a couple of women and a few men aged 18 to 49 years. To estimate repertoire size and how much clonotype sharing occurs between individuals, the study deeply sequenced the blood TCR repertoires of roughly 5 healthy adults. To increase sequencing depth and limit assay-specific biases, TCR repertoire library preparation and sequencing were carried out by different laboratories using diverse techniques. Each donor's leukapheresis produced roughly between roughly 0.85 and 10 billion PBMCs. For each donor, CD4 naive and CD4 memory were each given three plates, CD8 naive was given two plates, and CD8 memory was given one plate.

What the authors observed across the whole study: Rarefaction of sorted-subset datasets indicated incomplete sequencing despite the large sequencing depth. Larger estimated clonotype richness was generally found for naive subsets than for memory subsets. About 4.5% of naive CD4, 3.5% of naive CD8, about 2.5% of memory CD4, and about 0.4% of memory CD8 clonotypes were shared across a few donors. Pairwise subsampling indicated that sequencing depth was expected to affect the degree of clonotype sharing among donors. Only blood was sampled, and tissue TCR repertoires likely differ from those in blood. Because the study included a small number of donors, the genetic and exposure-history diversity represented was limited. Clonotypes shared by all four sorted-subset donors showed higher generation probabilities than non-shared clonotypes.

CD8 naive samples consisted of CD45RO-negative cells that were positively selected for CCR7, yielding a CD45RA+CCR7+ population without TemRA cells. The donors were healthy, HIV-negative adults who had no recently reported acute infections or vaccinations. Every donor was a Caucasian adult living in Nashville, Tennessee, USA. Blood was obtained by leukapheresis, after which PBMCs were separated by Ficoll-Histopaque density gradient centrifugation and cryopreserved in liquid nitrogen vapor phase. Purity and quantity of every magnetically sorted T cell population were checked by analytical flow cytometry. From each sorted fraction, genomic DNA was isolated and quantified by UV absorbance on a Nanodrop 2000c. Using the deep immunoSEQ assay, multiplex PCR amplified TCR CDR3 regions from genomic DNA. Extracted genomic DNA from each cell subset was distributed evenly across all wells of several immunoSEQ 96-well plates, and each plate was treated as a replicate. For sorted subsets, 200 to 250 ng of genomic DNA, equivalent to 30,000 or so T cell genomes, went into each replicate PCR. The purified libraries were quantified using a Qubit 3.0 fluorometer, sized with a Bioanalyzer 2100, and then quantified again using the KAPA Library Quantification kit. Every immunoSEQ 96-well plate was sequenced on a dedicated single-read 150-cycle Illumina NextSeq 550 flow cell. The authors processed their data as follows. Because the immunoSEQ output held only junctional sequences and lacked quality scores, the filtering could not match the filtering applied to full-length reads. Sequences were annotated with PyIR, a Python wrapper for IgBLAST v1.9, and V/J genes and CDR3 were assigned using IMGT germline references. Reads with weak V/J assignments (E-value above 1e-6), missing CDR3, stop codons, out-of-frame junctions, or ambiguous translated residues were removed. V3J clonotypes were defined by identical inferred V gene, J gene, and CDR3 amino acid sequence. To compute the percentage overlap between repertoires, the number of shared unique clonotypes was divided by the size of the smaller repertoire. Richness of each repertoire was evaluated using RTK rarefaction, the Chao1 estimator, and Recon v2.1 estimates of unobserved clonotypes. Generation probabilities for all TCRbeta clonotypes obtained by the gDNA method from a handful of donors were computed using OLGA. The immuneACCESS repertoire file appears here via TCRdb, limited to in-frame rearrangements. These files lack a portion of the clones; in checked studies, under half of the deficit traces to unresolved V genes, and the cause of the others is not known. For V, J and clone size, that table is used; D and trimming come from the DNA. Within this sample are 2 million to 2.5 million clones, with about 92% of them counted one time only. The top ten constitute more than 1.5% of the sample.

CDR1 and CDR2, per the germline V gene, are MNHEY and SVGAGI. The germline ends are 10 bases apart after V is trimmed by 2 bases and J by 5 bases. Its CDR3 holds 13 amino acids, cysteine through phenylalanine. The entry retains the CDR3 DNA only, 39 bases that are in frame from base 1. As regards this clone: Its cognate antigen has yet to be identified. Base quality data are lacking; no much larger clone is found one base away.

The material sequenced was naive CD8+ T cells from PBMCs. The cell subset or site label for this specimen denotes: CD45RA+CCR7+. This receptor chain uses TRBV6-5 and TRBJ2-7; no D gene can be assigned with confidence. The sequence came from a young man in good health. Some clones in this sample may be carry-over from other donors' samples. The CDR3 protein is CASSYASRDEQYF. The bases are TGTGCCAGCAGTTACGCGTCCCGAGACGAGCAGTACTTC.